This T cell receptor beta chain emerged from a study of CD8+ T cells in alopecia areata. Whole-study findings and limits: Expanded CD8+ clones among the top 100, and scalp clonality, were significantly decreased by tofacitinib. Association of baseline CD8+ expansion with response is uncertain owing to one nonresponder.

Specified treatment: oral pan-JAK inhibitor, 5-10 mg twice daily. Sorted out of PBMCs were CD4+ T cells and CD8+ T cells. cDNA reverse transcribed from extracted RNA served as the sequencing template. The assay was immunoSEQ multiplex PCR, and TCRdb's table has in-frame clones only and misses some. The profile shows approximately 210,000 clones, approximately 70% of them singletons. Trimming removed 1 base from V and 3 bases from J; junction bases left unmatched: 10. The V gene's germline CDR1 is MGHRA and CDR2 YSYEKL. The CDR3 spans 17 residues. This clone showed up just a few times. Its antigen is not identified.

Here the sequenced sample was CD4+ T cells sorted from blood, taken at week 44, from a patient treated with tofacitinib. The chain is built from TRBV4-1 and TRBJ2-3, with 7 bases fitting TRBD2. The clonotype originates from a human donor with alopecia areata. CDR3 residues: CASSQADMLAETDTQYF. The CDR3 coding sequence is TGCGCCAGCAGCCAAGCGGACATGCTAGCGGAAACAGATACGCAGTATTTT.